These 19 T cell receptor beta chains were sequenced from one sample in a study of T cells of healthy individuals. TCRdb used MiXCR to reprocess the 5' RACE reads, holding one entry per CDR3 protein. In the table there are more than 85,000 distinct CDR3 sequences, approximately 18% of which are singletons. The receptors originated from a human donor in good health.

This chain uses TRBV11-2 with TRBJ1-6; no firm D call. This CDR3 has 12 amino acids. V dropped 3 bases and J dropped 11 bases, with 8 bases sitting between them. Germline CDR1 reads SGHAT; CDR2 reads FQNNGV. CDR3 in amino acids: CASSLDRPPLHF. The CDR3 bases are TGTGCCAGCAGCTTGGATAGACCACCCCTCCACTTT.

There are a few counts of this clonotype. V and J are TRBV4-2 and TRBJ2-3; possible D gene TRBD2, 5 bases. The germline V gene has CDR1 LGHNA and CDR2 YNFKEQ. The CDR3 is 16 amino acids. Trimming shortened V by 0 bases and J by 0 bases, and 10 bases separated the two germline ends. Here the CDR3 DNA reads TGTGCCAGCAGCCAAGAGCAGCGGTATAGCACAGATACGCAGTATTTT. Its translation: CASSQEQRYSTDTQYF.

This clonotype occurred many times. V usage is TRBV28 and J usage is TRBJ2-5, with 11 bases aligning to TRBD2. The junction had 6 bases not matched to a gene; V was cut back by 5 bases and J by 7 bases. This CDR3 contains 14 residues. The V gene's germline CDR1 is MDHEN and CDR2 SYDVKM. CDR3 protein: CASSPTSGRTTQYF. DNA for the CDR3: TGTGCCAGCAGTCCCACTAGCGGGAGAACGACCCAGTACTTC.

This clonotype was found a few times. The chain recombines TRBV20-1 with TRBJ2-7, with 8 bases that match TRBD2. The CDR3 loop spans 14 amino acids. The germline V gene has CDR1 DFQATT and CDR2 SNEGSKA (reference sequence). Trimming removed 5 bases from V and 0 bases from J; junction bases left unmatched: 6. The CDR3 nucleotides are TGCAGTGCTCTTAGCGGGGAGGGCTCCTACGAGCAGTACTTC. Protein: CSALSGEGSYEQYF.

This clonotype was found many times. The gene calls are TRBV10-3 and TRBJ1-2; D is undetermined. Germline loops: CDR1 ENHRY, CDR2 SYGVKD. This CDR3 has 14 residues. The V end lost 3 bases, the J end lost 4 bases, and 12 bases lay between the germline ends. CDR3 loop: CAISDNGGVYGYTF. The CDR3 DNA reads as TGTGCCATCAGTGACAATGGAGGCGTCTATGGCTACACCTTC.

This clonotype was counted many times. The chain joins TRBV18 to TRBJ2-4; the D gene is possibly TRBD2 (6 bases). The V gene lost 4 bases and the J gene lost 11 bases, with 24 bases spanning the gap. The CDR3 runs to 16 residues. The V gene's germline CDR1 is KGHSH and CDR2 LQKENI. CDR3 protein: CASSRSGREKNILQYF. Written as DNA, the CDR3 is TGTGCCAGCTCACGGTCCGGGAGAGAGAAAAACATTCTTCAGTACTTC. Based on the CDR3 plus reference TRBV18 and TRBJ2-4, the full variable domain is NAGVMQNPRHLVRRRGQEARLRCSPMKGHSHVYWYRQLPEEGLKFMVYLQKENIIDESGMPKERFSAEFPKEGPSILRIQQVVRGDSAAYFCASSRSGREKNILQYFGAGTRLSVL.

This chain connects TRBV10-3 to TRBJ2-5, with TRBD2 matching over 8 bases. The CDR3 extends over 16 amino acids. CDR1 and CDR2 from the germline V gene are ENHRY and SYGVKD. The V gene end was trimmed by 2 bases and the J gene end by 4 bases; junction bases not matched to a gene: 9. The CDR3 region is CAISERSGGPAETQYF. In DNA form, the CDR3 reads TGTGCCATCAGTGAGCGGTCGGGAGGGCCTGCAGAGACCCAGTACTTC.

This clonotype was recorded a few times. The rearrangement uses TRBV7-2 and TRBJ1-3; D is unclear. The CDR3 sequence is 16 residues long. The V and J ends lost 5 bases and 0 bases respectively, with 14 bases between them. Germline V gene lookup returns CDR1 SGHTA and CDR2 FQGNSA. CDR3 amino acids: CASSPARTGSGNTIYF. The DNA for the CDR3 is TGTGCCAGCAGCCCCGCCAGGACGGGCTCTGGAAACACCATATATTTT.

The rearrangement links TRBV7-9 to TRBJ1-3, with a weak D call TRBD1 (5 bases). The CDR3 consists of 14 residues. V was cut by 5 bases and J by 2 bases, with 10 bases left in between. Per germline, CDR1 SEHNR and CDR2 FQNEAQ (reference sequence). CDR3 coding DNA: TGTGCCAGCAGCCACACAGGACCTGGAAACACCATATATTTT. It is translated as CASSHTGPGNTIYF.

The CDR3 loop is CASSPTMLYEQYF. The CDR3 DNA reads as TGTGCCAGCAGCCCGACTATGCTTTACGAGCAGTACTTC. The chain couples TRBV3-1 to TRBJ2-7, with TRBD2 as a possible D gene (5 bases). Trimming cost V 4 bases and J 4 bases, with 11 bases left between them. The CDR3 covers 13 residues. Germline-derived CDR1 and CDR2 are LGHDT and YNNKEL (reference sequence).

This clonotype occurred many times. The chain employs TRBV20-1 and TRBJ1-6; D is unclear. CDR1 DFQATT and CDR2 SNEGSKA come from the germline V gene (reference sequence). The CDR3 is 10 amino acids. Trimming removed 5 bases from V and 10 bases from J, with 6 bases in between. This CDR3 is CSASRSPLHF. In DNA form, the CDR3 reads TGCAGTGCTTCCCGATCACCCCTCCACTTT.

This clonotype was detected a few times. In nucleotides, the CDR3 is TGTGCCAGCAGCCCCGGGGGACTGGAAGAGACCCAGTACTTC. Its protein product is CASSPGGLEETQYF. This chain links TRBV9 with TRBJ2-5; possible D gene TRBD2, 6 bases. V gave up 4 bases and J gave up 3 bases, with 13 bases separating them. The CDR3 extends over 14 amino acids. CDR1 is SGDLS, CDR2 YYNGEE, per germline.

This rearrangement joins TRBV20-1 to TRBJ2-7; no firm D call. V was pared by 6 bases and J by 2 bases, with 17 bases between. The CDR3 contains 14 residues. CDR1 is DFQATT and CDR2 is SNEGSKA in the germline V gene (reference sequence). In DNA, the CDR3 is TGCAGTGCCTTTAACACCCAACCCCCCTACGAGCAGTACTTC. Its translation: CSAFNTQPPYEQYF.

V and J are TRBV28 and TRBJ1-2; no clear D gene. Germline V gene sequence: CDR1 MDHEN, CDR2 SYDVKM. CDR3 length: 14 residues. V lost 3 bases and J 5 bases, leaving 13 bases between the germline ends. The CDR3 DNA reads TGTGCCAGCAGTTTTGGGGAGGGTCTTTATGGCTACACCTTC. The encoded protein is CASSFGEGLYGYTF.

This clonotype was observed once. The V gene is TRBV3-1, the J gene TRBJ2-7; 13 positions agree with TRBD2. The ends lost 4 bases at V and 1 base at J; junction bases unmatched: 7. CDR1 and CDR2 (germline): LGHDT, YNNKEL (reference sequence). The CDR3 loop spans 17 amino acids. The CDR3 sequence is CASSPGLAGAYSYEQYF. CDR3 nucleotide sequence: TGTGCCAGCAGCCCCGGACTAGCGGGAGCGTATTCCTACGAGCAGTACTTC.

V and J are TRBV20-1 and TRBJ2-6, with a tentative D call TRBD2 (6 bases). Germline assignment: CDR1 DFQATT and CDR2 SNEGSKA (reference sequence). The ends were cut back, 1 base at V and 4 bases at J, with 14 bases in the middle. There are 16 residues in the CDR3. The CDR3 sequence: CSARARRRVGANVLTF. For the CDR3, the DNA is TGCAGTGCTAGAGCTCGGAGGAGGGTCGGGGCCAACGTCCTGACTTTC.

This chain joins TRBV28 and TRBJ1-5, with D possibly being TRBD1 (5 bases). The CDR3 runs to 12 residues. With 7 bases removed from V and 6 bases from J, the gap between germline ends came to 10 bases. CDR1 MDHEN and CDR2 SYDVKM come from the germline V gene. In DNA, the CDR3 is TGTGCCAGCAAGTGGGGGGGTCAGCCCCAGCATTTT. Translating gives CASKWGGQPQHF.

Many counts were recorded for this clonotype. The gene calls are TRBV28 and TRBJ2-1; 10 bases align to TRBD2. The CDR3 extends over 16 amino acids. From germline, CDR1 is MDHEN and CDR2 SYDVKM. Germline trimming cut 6 bases from V and 6 bases from J; bases unmatched to any gene: 11. CDR3 protein: CASRHKREGRGNEQFF. As DNA, the CDR3 is TGTGCCAGCAGACATAAGCGGGAGGGACGGGGCAATGAGCAGTTCTTC.

This clonotype showed up just a few times. The chain is built from TRBV9 and TRBJ2-2; TRBD2 matches 12 bases. The V gene's germline CDR1 is SGDLS and CDR2 YYNGEE. V shed 0 bases and J 8 bases; nucleotides not matched to a gene: 5. CDR3 length equals 16 residues. Written as DNA, the CDR3 is TGTGCCAGCAGCGTAGATGCTAGCGGGAGGGCGGGGGAGCTGTTTTTT. Translated: CASSVDASGRAGELFF.